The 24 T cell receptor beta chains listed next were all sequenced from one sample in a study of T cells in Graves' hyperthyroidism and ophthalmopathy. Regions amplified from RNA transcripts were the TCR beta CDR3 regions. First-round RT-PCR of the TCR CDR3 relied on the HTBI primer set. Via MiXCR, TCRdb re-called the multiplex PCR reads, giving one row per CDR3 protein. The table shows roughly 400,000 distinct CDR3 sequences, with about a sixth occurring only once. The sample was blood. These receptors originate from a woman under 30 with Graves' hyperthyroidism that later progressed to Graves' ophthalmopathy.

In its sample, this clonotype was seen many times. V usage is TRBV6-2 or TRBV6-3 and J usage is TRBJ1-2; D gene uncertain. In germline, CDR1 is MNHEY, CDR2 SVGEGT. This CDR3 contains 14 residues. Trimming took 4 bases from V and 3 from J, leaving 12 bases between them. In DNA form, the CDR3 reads TGTGCCAGCAGTTCAATACGTGGGGACTATGGCTACACCTTC. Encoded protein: CASSSIRGDYGYTF.

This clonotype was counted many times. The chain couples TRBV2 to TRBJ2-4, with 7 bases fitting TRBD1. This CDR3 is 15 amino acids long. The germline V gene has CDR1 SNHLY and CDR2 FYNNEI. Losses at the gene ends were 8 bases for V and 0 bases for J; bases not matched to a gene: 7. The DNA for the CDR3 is TGTGCCAGCTTAGACAGGGTGGTAGCCAAAAACATTCAGTACTTC. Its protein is CASLDRVVAKNIQYF.

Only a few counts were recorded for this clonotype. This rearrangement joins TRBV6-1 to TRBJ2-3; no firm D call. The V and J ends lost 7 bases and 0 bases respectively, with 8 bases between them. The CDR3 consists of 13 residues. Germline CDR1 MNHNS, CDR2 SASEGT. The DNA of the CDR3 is TGTGCCAGCACATGGTCTAGCACAGATACGCAGTATTTT. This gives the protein CASTWSSTDTQYF.

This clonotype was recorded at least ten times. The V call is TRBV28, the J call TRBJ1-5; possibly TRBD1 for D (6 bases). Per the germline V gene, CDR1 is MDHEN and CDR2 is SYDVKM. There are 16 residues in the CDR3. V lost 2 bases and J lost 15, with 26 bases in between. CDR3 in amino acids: CASSLDTPGQSSIGHF. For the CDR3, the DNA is TGTGCCAGCAGTTTAGATACGCCGGGACAATCTTCAATTGGGCATTTT.

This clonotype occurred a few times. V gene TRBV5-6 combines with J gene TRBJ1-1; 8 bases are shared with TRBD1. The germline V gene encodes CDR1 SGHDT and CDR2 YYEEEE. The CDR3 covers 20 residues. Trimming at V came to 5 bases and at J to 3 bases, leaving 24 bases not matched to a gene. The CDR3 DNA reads TGTGCCAGCAGTCCGCGACAGGGGCTGGGGCACTTTGCCGAGGACACTGAAGCTTTCTTT. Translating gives CASSPRQGLGHFAEDTEAFF.

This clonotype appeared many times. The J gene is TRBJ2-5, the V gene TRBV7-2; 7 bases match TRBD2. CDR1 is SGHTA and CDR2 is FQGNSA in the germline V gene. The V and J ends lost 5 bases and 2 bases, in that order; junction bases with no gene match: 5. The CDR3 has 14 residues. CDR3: CASSPLGGQETQYF. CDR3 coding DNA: TGTGCCAGCAGCCCTCTGGGGGGGCAAGAGACCCAGTACTTC.

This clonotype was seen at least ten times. Here the CDR3 reads CASSLRDQQYF. DNA of the CDR3: TGTGCCAGCAGCTTACGGGACCAGCAGTACTTC. The chain couples TRBV7-8 to TRBJ2-7; D possibly matches TRBD1 or TRBD2 (5 bases each). The CDR3 is 11 residues long. V gave up 2 bases and J gave up 8 bases, with 7 bases separating them. The germline CDR1 and CDR2 sequences are SGHVS and FQNEAQ.

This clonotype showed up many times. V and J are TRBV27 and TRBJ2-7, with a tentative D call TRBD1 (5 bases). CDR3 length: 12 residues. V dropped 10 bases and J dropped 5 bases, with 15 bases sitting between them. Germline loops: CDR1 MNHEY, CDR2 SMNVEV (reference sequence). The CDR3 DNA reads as TGTGCCACTCGATCAGGGCCAAACGAGCAGTACTTC. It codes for CATRSGPNEQYF.

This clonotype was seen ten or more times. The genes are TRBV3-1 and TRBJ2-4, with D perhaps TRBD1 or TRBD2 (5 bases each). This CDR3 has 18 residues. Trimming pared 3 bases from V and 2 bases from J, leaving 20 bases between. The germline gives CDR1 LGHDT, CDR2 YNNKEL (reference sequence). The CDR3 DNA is TGTGCCAGCAGCCAGGCACCGCCACTAGGGGCAACCAAAAACATTCAGTACTTC. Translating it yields CASSQAPPLGATKNIQYF. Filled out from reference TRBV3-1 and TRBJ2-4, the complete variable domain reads DTAVSQTPKYLVTQMGNDKSIKCEQNLGHDTMYWYKQDSKKFLKIMFSYNNKELIINETVPNRFSPKSPDKAHLNLHINSLELGDSAVYFCASSQAPPLGATKNIQYFGAGTRLSVL.

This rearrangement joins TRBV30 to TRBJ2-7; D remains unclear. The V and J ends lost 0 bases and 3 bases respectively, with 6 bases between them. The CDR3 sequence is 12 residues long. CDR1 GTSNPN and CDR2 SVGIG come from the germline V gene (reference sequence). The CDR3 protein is CAWSVQIYEQYF. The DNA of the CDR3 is TGTGCCTGGAGTGTACAGATCTACGAGCAGTACTTC.

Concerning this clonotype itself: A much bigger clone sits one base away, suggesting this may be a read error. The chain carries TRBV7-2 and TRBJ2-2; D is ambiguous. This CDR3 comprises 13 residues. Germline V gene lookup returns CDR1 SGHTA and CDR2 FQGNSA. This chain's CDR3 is CASNLSRAGELFF. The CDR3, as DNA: TGTGCCAGCAACTTAAGTCGGGCCGGGGAGCTGTTTTTT.

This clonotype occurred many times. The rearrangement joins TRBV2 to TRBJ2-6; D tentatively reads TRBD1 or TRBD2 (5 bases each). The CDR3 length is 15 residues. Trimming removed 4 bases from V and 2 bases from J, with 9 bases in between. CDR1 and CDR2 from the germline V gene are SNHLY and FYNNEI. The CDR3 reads CASSGQGAGANVLTF. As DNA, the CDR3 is TGTGCCAGCAGTGGGCAGGGAGCTGGGGCCAACGTCCTGACTTTC.

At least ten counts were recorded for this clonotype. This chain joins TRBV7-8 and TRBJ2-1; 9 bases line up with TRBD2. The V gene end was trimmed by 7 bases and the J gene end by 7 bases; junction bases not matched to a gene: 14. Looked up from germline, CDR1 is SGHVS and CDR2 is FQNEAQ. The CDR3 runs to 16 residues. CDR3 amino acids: CASTTAGGPPTNEQFF. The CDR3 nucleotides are TGTGCCAGCACGACAGCGGGAGGCCCCCCTACAAATGAGCAGTTCTTC.

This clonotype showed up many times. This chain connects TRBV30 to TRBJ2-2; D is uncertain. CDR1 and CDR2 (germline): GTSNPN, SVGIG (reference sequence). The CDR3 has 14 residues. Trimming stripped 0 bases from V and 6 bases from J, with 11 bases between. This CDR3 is CAWSVERLPGELFF. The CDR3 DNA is TGTGCCTGGAGTGTGGAGAGATTGCCCGGGGAGCTGTTTTTT.

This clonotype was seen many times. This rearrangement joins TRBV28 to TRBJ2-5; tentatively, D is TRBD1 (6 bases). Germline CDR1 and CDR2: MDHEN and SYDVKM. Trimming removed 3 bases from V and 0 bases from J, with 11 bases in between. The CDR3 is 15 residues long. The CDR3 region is CASSLVGGNQETQYF. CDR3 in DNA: TGTGCCAGCAGTTTGGTAGGGGGTAACCAAGAGACCCAGTACTTC.

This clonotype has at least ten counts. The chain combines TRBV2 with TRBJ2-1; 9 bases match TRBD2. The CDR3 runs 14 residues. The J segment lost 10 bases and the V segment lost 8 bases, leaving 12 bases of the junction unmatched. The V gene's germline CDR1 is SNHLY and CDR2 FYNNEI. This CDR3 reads CASGGVSGSGEQFF. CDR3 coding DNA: TGTGCCAGCGGAGGGGTTAGCGGGAGCGGCGAGCAGTTCTTC.

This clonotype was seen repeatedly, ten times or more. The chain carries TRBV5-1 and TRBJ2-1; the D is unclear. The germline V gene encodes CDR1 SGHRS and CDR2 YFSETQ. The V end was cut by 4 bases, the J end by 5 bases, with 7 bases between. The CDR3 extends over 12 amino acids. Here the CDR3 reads CASSLHNNEQFF. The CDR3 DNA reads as TGCGCCAGCAGCCTACATAACAATGAGCAGTTCTTC.

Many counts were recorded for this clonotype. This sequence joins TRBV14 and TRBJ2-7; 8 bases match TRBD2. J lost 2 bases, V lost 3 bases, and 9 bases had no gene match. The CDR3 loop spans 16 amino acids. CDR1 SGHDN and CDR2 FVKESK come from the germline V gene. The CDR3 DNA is TGTGCCAGCAGCCAGGATACTCGGCGGGGGGCCTACGAGCAGTACTTC. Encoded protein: CASSQDTRRGAYEQYF.

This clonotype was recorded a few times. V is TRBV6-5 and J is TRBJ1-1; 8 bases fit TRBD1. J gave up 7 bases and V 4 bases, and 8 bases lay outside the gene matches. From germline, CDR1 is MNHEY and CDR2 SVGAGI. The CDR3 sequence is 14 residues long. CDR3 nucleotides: TGTGCCAGCAGTTTGGACAGGGTTAACGGTGAAGCTTTCTTT. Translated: CASSLDRVNGEAFF.

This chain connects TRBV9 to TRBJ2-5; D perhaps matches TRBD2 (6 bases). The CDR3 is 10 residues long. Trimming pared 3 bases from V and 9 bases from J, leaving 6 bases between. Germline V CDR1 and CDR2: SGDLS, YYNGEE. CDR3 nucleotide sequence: TGTGCCAGCAGCGGGGAGGCCCAGTACTTC. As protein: CASSGEAQYF.

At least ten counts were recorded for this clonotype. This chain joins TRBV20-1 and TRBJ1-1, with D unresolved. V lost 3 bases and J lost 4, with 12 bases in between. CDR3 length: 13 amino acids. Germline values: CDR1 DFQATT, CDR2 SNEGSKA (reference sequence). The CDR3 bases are TGCAGTGCTAGGGGCCGCTCCGCCACTGAAGCTTTCTTT. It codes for CSARGRSATEAFF.

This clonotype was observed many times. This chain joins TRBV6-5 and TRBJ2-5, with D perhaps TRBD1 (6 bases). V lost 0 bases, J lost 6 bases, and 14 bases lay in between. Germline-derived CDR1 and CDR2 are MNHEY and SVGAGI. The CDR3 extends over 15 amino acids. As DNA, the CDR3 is TGTGCCAGCAGTTACTCCATGGCAGGGGAGCAGACCCAGTACTTC. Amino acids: CASSYSMAGEQTQYF.

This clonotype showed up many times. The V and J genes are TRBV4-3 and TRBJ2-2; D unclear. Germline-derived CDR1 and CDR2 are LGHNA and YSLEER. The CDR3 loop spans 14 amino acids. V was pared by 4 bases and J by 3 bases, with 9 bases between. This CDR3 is CASSRRLDTGELFF. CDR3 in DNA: TGCGCCAGCAGCCGGAGACTTGACACCGGGGAGCTGTTTTTT.

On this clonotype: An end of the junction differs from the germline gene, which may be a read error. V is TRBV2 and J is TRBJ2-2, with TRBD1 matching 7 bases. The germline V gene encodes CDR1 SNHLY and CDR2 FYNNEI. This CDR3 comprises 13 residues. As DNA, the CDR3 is TGTGCCAGCAGCGAAGAGGGGGCCCGGGAGCTGTTTTTT. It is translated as CASSEEGARELFF. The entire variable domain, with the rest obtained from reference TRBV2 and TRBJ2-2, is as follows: EPEVTQTPSHQVTQMGQEVILRCVPISNHLYFYWYRQILGQKVEFLVSFYNNEISEKSEIFDDQFSVERPDGSNFTLKIRSTKLEDSAMYFCASSEEGARELFFGEGSRLTVL.